The clone carrying this TCR beta chain rates as medium-sized (0.01 to 0.1%). Its antigen remains unknown. This record comes from a study of OX40 agonist ivuxolimab in advanced cancers. The method was immunoSEQ multiplex PCR; TCRdb's version includes in-frame clones alone and lacks a portion of them. In the table there are some 11,000 clones, 75% to 80% of which are singletons. V shed 3 bases, J shed 3 bases, and the junction held 2 bases outside the gene matches. The CDR3 contains 14 residues. CDR1 is SGHDT and CDR2 is YYEEEE in the germline V gene. Study-level points and caveats: Expanded clones belonging to CD8+ T cells outnumbered, on average, those of CD4+. In the 0.1-3.0 mg/kg groups, partial responders showed among the lowest expansion.

The chain has TRBV5-6 and TRBJ2-2; 7 bases align to TRBD1. This TCR came from an adult with an advanced solid tumor such as melanoma, head and neck, liver or kidney cancer. Sample: CD4+ or CD8+ T cells sorted from blood, taken in a trial of the OX40 agonist ivuxolimab. The CDR3 loop reads CASSSTGDTGELFF. CDR3 in DNA: TGTGCCAGCAGCTCTACAGGGGACACCGGGGAGCTGTTTTTT. Looking up the rest from reference TRBV5-6 and TRBJ2-2 gives the full variable domain: DAGVTQSPTHLIKTRGQQVTLRCSPKSGHDTVSWYQQALGQGPQFIFQYYEEEERQRGNFPDRFSGHQFPNYSSELNVNALLLGDSALYLCASSSTGDTGELFFGEGSRLTVL.